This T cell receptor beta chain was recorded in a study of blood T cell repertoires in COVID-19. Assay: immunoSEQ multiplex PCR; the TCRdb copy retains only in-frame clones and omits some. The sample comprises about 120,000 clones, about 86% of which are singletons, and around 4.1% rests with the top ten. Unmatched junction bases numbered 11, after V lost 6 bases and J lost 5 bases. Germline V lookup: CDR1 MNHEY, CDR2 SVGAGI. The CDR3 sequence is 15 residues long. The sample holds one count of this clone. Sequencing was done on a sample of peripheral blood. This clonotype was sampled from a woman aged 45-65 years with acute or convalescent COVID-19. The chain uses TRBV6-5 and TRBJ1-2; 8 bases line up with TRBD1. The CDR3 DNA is TGTGCCAGCAGCCTAAAAGACAGGGGAGTATATGGCTACACCTTC. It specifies CASSLKDRGVYGYTF.